Listed below are T cell receptor beta chains from one sample, sequenced in a study of T cells in Graves' hyperthyroidism and ophthalmopathy. TCRdb re-called the multiplex PCR reads with MiXCR, one entry per CDR3 protein. The table lists hundreds of thousands of distinct CDR3 sequences, roughly 37% of them singletons, with approximately 10% in the top ten. Sequenced: blood. The receptors come from a man aged 18 to 30 with Graves' hyperthyroidism. Each CDR3 is given with its conserved first and last residue. D genes are given only for firm matches. Some rows have no size entry. The others give once, few or many, or a class for an expanded clone.

>TRBD1|TRBV19|18|.|TRBJ1-5
TGTGCCAGTAGTTCGCCCCCGGGACAGAGCTATAGCAATCAGCCCCAGCATTTT
CASSSPPGQSYSNQPQHF
>TRBD1|TRBV10-3|13|many|TRBJ1-4
TGTGCCATCAGGGGGACAGCATCTGAAAAACTGTTTTTT
CAIRGTASEKLFF
>.|TRBV12-5|14|.|TRBJ1-6
TGTGCTAGTGGTCTCCTGGACTGGAGTTCACCCCTCCACTTT
CASGLLDWSSPLHF
>.|TRBV6-2/TRBV6-3|11|few|TRBJ2-2
TGTGCCACCACACGGACCGGGGAGCTGTTTTTT
CATTRTGELFF
>.|TRBV7-9|13|.|TRBJ1-2
TGTGCCAGCAGCTCCGGGGGGATCTATGGCTACACCTTC
CASSSGGIYGYTF
>TRBD1|TRBV19|15|.|TRBJ2-7
TGTGCCAGTAGTTCAGTTGACAGGGCTTCCTACGAGCAGTACTTC
CASSSVDRASYEQYF
>.|TRBV7-8|14|.|TRBJ2-7
TGTGCCAGCAGCTTCTGGGAGAACGGGCGCGAGCAGTACTTC
CASSFWENGREQYF
>TRBD1|TRBV29-1|15|many|TRBJ2-6
TGCAGCGCCGGGACAGGGCTTACTGGGGCCAACGTCCTGACTTTC
CSAGTGLTGANVLTF
>.|TRBV15|15|many|TRBJ1-4
TGTGCCACCAGCAAGCCGGAGCAGGGAGGAGAAAGACTGTTTTTT
CATSKPEQGGERLFF
>TRBD1|TRBV9|14|.|TRBJ1-2
TGTGCCAGCAGCCAAGGACAGGGGCCCTATGGCTACACCTTC
CASSQGQGPYGYTF
>TRBD1|TRBV10-3|14|.|TRBJ2-6
TGTGCCATCTCCGGACAGGGTGGGGCCAACGTCCTGACTTTC
CAISGQGGANVLTF
>.|TRBV7-2|11|many|TRBJ2-7
TGTGCCAGCAGCTACGGACAGGAGCAGTACTTC
CASSYGQEQYF
>.|TRBV6-5|15|.|TRBJ1-2
TGTGCCAGCAGTTATGGGACAACCTTAAACTATGGCTACACCTTC
CASSYGTTLNYGYTF
>.|TRBV9|14|few|TRBJ1-1
TGTGCCAGCAGCGTGGTAGGTCAAGGAACTGAAGCTTTCTTT
CASSVVGQGTEAFF
>.|TRBV2|14|many|TRBJ1-6
TGTGCCAGCAGTGAGGGCAGCTATAATTCACCCCTCCACTTT
CASSEGSYNSPLHF
>TRBD2|TRBV29-1|14|.|TRBJ2-5
TGCAGCGTTGATGGGCGGGAGGGCCAAGAGACCCAGTACTTC
CSVDGREGQETQYF
>.|TRBV4-3|17|.|TRBJ1-5
TGCGCCAGCAGCCAAGATTCCAGGGCCTATAGCAATCAGCCCCAGCATTTT
CASSQDSRAYSNQPQHF
>TRBD1|TRBV20-1|16|.|TRBJ1-5
TGCAGTGCCAGTAGTATCCCTACAGGGGGCGGGCAGCCCCAGCATTTT
CSASSIPTGGGQPQHF
>.|TRBV12-3/TRBV12-4|13|few|TRBJ1-1
TGTGCCAGCAGTTTTGCTGCAGGGACTGAAGCTTTCTTT
CASSFAAGTEAFF
>TRBD1|TRBV9|16|.|TRBJ1-2
TGTGCCAGCAGCCTTCGGTGGGGGACAGGGGACTATGGCTACACCTTC
CASSLRWGTGDYGYTF
>.|TRBV7-2|15|few|TRBJ1-5
TGTGCCAGCAGCTTAGCGTCTAATAGCAATCAGCCCCAGCATTTT
CASSLASNSNQPQHF
>.|TRBV12-3/TRBV12-4|12|.|TRBJ1-1
TGTGCCAGCAGCCACATGAACACTGAAGCTTTCTTT
CASSHMNTEAFF
>TRBD1|TRBV6-1|15|.|TRBJ2-7
TGTGCCAGCTTCGGCCAGGGGGAGATTTCCTACGAGCAGTACTTC
CASFGQGEISYEQYF
>.|TRBV7-9|13|.|TRBJ2-5
TGTGCCAGCAGCTCCAACTCCTACGAGACCCAGTACTTC
CASSSNSYETQYF
>.|TRBV25-1|17|many|TRBJ1-3
TGTGCCAGCAGTGACCGGGGAGGGGGATCCTCTGGAAACACCATATATTTT
CASSDRGGGSSGNTIYF
>.|TRBV10-3|17|many|TRBJ1-3
TGTGCCATCAGTGAGTCGGGCCACCCGTACTCTGGAAACACCATATATTTT
CAISESGHPYSGNTIYF
>TRBD1|TRBV3-1|12|.|TRBJ1-1
TGTGCCAGCAGCCTCTTGGGACAGGAAGCTTTCTTT
CASSLLGQEAFF
>TRBD1|TRBV10-3|16|.|TRBJ2-7
TGTGCCATCAGTGAGTCGGATAGGACAGGGGGACCCCAGCAGTACTTC
CAISESDRTGGPQQYF
>.|TRBV4-1|14|.|TRBJ1-4
TGCGCCAGCAGCCGCCTGTGGTTAGGAGAAAAACTGTTTTTT
CASSRLWLGEKLFF
>.|TRBV7-9|16|few|TRBJ1-5
TGTGCCAGCAGCTCCGTCCGAACAGGGTGTCGGCAGCCCCAGCATTTT
CASSSVRTGCRQPQHF
>.|TRBV19|13|.|TRBJ1-5
TGTGCCAGTAGTATTTCGGGGGAACAGCCCCAGCATTTT
CASSISGEQPQHF
>.|TRBV12-3/TRBV12-4|11|.|TRBJ2-7
TGTGCCAGCAGTAAGATCTACGAGCAGTACTTC
CASSKIYEQYF
>.|TRBV10-1|14|many|TRBJ2-2
TGCGCCAGCAGTAGGGACGGTAATAACGGGGAGCTGTTTTTT
CASSRDGNNGELFF
>.|TRBV7-8|14|many|TRBJ1-3
TGTGCCAGCAGCTCCCGGGGGGGCGGAAACACCATATATTTT
CASSSRGGGNTIYF
>.|TRBV7-2|14|many|TRBJ2-7
TGTGCCAGCAGCAACCAAGGGGTACGGGACGAGCAGTACTTC
CASSNQGVRDEQYF
>.|TRBV20-1|14|.|TRBJ1-1
TGCAGTGCTTCCCCACCCTACCCGAACACTGAAGCTTTCTTT
CSASPPYPNTEAFF
>TRBD1|TRBV20-1|14|.|TRBJ2-7
TGCAGTGCATCAGACAGGGTCCGGACCTACGAGCAGTACTTC
CSASDRVRTYEQYF
>.|TRBV9|14|.|TRBJ1-1
TGTGCCAGCAGCTTCCAACAGGAATACACTGAAGCTTTCTTT
CASSFQQEYTEAFF
>.|TRBV7-4|14|once|TRBJ2-6
TGTGCCAGCAGTGCTAGCGCTGGGGCCAACGCCCTGACTTTC
CASSASAGANALTF
>.|TRBV29-1|9|many|TRBJ1-1
TGCAGCGTTGGGCAGGAGGCTTTCTTT
CSVGQEAFF
>.|TRBV19|14|few|TRBJ1-1
TGTGCCAGTAGTAAGCAGGGAATGAACACTGAAGCTTTCTTT
CASSKQGMNTEAFF
>.|TRBV29-1|12|many|TRBJ2-5
TGCAGCGTTGAAGGGGGATTGGAGACCCAGTACTTC
CSVEGGLETQYF
>TRBD1|TRBV6-5|17|.|TRBJ1-1
TGTGCCAGCAGTTACTCCGGGACAGGGATCATGAACACTCAAGCTTTCTTT
CASSYSGTGIMNTQAFF
>TRBD2|TRBV7-7|14|.|TRBJ2-5
TGTGCTAGCAGCGCTAGCGGGGGGCCAGGGACCCAGTACTTC
CASSASGGPGTQYF
>TRBD1|TRBV29-1|12|.|TRBJ1-2
TGCAGCGTTCGGGGCACAGGGGGACGCTACACCTTC
CSVRGTGGRYTF
>.|TRBV4-1|16|few|TRBJ1-1
TGCGCCAGCAGCCAAGATCCCACTCAGGGCTACACTGAAGCTTTCTTT
CASSQDPTQGYTEAFF
>TRBD1|TRBV19|15|many|TRBJ1-6
TGTGCCAGTGGCACACCACAGGGGGTCAATTCACCCCTCCACTTT
CASGTPQGVNSPLHF
>.|TRBV10-3|13|many|TRBJ2-5
TGTGCCATCAAGGGGATGGGGCAAGAGACCCAGTACTTC
CAIKGMGQETQYF
>.|TRBV9|14|.|TRBJ2-3
TGTGCCAGCAGCGTAAATACGTGGGAGGATACGCAGTATTTT
CASSVNTWEDTQYF
>.|TRBV10-3|12|few|TRBJ1-1
TGTGCCATCAGGGGGGGTAACACTGAAGCTTTCTTT
CAIRGGNTEAFF
>TRBD1|TRBV7-2|16|.|TRBJ2-7
TGTGCCAGCAGTTTATGGGGACAGGGAGGCCAAAACGAGCAGTACTTC
CASSLWGQGGQNEQYF
>.|TRBV20-1|15|few|TRBJ2-5
TGCAGTGCTAGGGACTTGGGGACCAACCAAGAGACCCAGTACTTC
CSARDLGTNQETQYF
>.|TRBV29-1|13|many|TRBJ1-1
TGCAGCGTTGAATGGCAGGGGAACACTGAAGCTTTCTTT
CSVEWQGNTEAFF
>.|TRBV29-1|15|.|TRBJ2-4
TGCAGCGTCTCTATGGTGCCCCTAGCCAAAAACATTCAGTACTTC
CSVSMVPLAKNIQYF
>.|TRBV24-1|14|.|TRBJ2-3
TGTGCCACCAGTGATCCCGGACGGCCAGATACGCAGTATTTT
CATSDPGRPDTQYF
>.|TRBV2|14|many|TRBJ1-1
TGTGCCAGCAGTGAGGTGGGACCGAACACTGAAGCTTTCTTT
CASSEVGPNTEAFF
>.|TRBV11-2|12|.|TRBJ2-7
TGTGCCAGCAGCCTTATAACGGGCGAGCAGTACTTC
CASSLITGEQYF
>TRBD1|TRBV29-1|16|.|TRBJ1-4
TGCAGCGTTCAGGGGGACAGGGAAGGAACTAATGAAAAACTGTTTTTT
CSVQGDREGTNEKLFF